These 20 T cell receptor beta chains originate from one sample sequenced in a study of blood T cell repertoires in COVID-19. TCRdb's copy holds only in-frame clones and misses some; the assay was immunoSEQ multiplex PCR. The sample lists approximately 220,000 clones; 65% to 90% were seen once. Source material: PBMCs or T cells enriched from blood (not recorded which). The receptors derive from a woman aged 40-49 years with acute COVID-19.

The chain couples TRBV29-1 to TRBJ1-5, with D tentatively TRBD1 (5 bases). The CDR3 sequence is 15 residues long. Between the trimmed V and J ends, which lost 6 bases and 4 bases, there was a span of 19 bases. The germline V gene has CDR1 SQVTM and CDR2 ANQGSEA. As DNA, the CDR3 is TGCAGCGTCACCCTAAAAAAAACAGGAAATCAGCCCCAGCATTTT. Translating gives CSVTLKKTGNQPQHF.

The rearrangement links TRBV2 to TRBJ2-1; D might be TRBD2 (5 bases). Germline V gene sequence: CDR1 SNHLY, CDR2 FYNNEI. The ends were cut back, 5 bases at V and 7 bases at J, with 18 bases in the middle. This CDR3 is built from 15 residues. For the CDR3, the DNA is TGTGCCAGCAGTTCTGGGCCCGCCGGAGGAAATGAGCAGTTCTTC. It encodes CASSSGPAGGNEQFF.

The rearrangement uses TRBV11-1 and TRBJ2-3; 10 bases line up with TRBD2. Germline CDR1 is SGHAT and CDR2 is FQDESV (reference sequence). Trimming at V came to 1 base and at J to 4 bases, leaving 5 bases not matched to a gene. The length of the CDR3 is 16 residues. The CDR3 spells CASSLGPSGRADTQYF. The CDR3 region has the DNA TGTGCCAGCAGCTTAGGCCCTAGCGGGAGAGCAGATACGCAGTATTTT.

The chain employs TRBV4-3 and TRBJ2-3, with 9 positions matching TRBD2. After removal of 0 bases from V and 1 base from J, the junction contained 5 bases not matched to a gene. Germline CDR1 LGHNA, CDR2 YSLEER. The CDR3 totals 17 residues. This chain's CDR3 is CASSQELSGSGTDTQYF. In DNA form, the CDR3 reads TGCGCCAGCAGCCAAGAACTTAGCGGGAGTGGCACAGATACGCAGTATTTT.

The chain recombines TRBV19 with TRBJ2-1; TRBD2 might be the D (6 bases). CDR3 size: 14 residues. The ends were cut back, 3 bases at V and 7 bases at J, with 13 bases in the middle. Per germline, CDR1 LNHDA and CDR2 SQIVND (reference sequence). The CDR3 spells CASSIRVGGNEQFF. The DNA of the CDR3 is TGTGCCAGTAGTATCCGGGTTGGGGGGAATGAGCAGTTCTTC.

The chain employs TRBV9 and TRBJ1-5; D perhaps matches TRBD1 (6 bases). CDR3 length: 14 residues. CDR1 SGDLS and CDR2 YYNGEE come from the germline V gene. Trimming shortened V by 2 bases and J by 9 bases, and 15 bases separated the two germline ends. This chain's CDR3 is CASSVATGPGPQHF. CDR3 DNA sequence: TGTGCCAGCAGCGTGGCGACAGGACCAGGGCCCCAGCATTTT.

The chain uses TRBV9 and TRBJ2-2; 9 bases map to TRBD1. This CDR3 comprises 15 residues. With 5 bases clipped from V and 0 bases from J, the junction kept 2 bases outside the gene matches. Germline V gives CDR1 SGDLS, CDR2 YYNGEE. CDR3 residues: CASSTGGPNTGELFF. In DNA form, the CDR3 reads TGTGCCAGCAGTACAGGGGGCCCGAACACCGGGGAGCTGTTTTTT.

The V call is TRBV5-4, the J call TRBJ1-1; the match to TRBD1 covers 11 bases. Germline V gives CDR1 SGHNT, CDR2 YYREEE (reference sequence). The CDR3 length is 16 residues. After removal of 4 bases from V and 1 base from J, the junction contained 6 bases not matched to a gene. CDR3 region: CASSPGQGVKNTEAFF. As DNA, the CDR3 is TGTGCCAGCAGCCCGGGACAGGGGGTAAAGAACACTGAAGCTTTCTTT.

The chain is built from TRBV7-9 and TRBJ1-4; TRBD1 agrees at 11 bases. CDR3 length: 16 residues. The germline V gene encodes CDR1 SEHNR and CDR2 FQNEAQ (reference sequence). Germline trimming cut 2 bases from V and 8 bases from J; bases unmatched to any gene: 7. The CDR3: CASSLTLGQGGEKLFF. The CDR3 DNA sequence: TGTGCCAGCAGCTTAACTCTGGGACAGGGGGGAGAAAAACTGTTTTTT.

This chain's CDR3 is CASSNRGARRASGNTIYF. CDR3 DNA sequence: TGTGCCAGCAGTAACAGGGGTGCGAGAAGGGCTTCTGGAAACACCATATATTTT. The chain carries TRBV28 and TRBJ1-3, with TRBD1 matching 7 bases. With V trimmed by 5 bases and J by 1 base, 14 bases remained unmatched. The CDR3 loop spans 18 amino acids. The germline V gene has CDR1 MDHEN and CDR2 SYDVKM.

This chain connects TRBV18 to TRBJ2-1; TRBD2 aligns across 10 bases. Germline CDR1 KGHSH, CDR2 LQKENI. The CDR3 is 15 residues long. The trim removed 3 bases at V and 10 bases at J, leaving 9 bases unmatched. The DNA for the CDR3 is TGTGCCAGCTCACCCAAGCGGGAGGGCAGGCTGGAGCAGTTCTTC. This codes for CASSPKREGRLEQFF.

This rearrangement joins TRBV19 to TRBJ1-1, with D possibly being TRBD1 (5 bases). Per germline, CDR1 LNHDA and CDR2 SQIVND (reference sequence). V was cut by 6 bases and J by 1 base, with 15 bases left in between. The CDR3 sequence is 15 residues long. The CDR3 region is CASSPGEGRNTEAFF. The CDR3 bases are TGTGCCAGTAGCCCGGGAGAGGGGAGGAACACTGAAGCTTTCTTT. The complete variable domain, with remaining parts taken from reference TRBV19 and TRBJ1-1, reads DGGITQSPKYLFRKEGQNVTLSCEQNLNHDAMYWYRQDPGQGLRLIYYSQIVNDFQKGDIAEGYSVSREKKESFPLTVTSAQKNPTAFYLCASSPGEGRNTEAFFGQGTRLTVV.

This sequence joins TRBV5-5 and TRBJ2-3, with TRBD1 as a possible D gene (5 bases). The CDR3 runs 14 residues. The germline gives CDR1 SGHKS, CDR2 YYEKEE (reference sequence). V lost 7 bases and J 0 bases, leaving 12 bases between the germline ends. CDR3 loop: CASVGLVSTDTQYF. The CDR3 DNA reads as TGTGCCAGCGTGGGGCTAGTAAGCACAGATACGCAGTATTTT.

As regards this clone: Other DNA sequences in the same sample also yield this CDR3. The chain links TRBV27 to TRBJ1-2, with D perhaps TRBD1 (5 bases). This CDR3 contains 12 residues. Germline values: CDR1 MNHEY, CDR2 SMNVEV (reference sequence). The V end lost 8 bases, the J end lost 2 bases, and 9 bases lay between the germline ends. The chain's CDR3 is CASRAGNYGYTF. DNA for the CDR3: TGTGCCAGCCGGGCAGGGAACTATGGCTACACCTTC.

CDR3 region: CASSRVQREEQYF. In DNA form, the CDR3 reads TGTGCCAGCAGCCGAGTCCAGAGGGAAGAGCAGTACTTC. This chain uses TRBV11-3 with TRBJ2-7, with a possible D match to TRBD2 (5 bases). The CDR3 has 13 amino acids. In germline, CDR1 is SGHNT, CDR2 YENEEA. The V gene lost 5 bases and the J gene lost 7 bases, with 15 bases spanning the gap.

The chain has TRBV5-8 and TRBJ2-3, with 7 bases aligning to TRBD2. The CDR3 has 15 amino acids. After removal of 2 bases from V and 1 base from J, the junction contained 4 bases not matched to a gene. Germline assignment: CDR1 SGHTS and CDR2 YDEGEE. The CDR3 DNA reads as TGTGCCAGCAGCTTCGCAGGACTAGGCACAGATACGCAGTATTTT. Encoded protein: CASSFAGLGTDTQYF.

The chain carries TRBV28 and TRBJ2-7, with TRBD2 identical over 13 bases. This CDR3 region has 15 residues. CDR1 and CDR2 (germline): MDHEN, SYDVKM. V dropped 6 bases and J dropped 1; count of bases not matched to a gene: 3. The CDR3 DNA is TGTGCCAGCAGCCGACTAGCGGGGGGATCCTACGAGCAGTACTTC. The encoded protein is CASSRLAGGSYEQYF.

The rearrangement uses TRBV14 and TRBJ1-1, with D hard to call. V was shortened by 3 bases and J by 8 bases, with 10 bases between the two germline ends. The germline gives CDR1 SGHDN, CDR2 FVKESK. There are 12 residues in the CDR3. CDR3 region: CASSHLGSEAFF. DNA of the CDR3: TGTGCCAGCAGCCACCTCGGTTCCGAAGCTTTCTTT. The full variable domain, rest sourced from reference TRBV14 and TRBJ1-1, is EAGVTQFPSHSVIEKGQTVTLRCDPISGHDNLYWYRRVMGKEIKFLLHFVKESKQDESGMPNNRFLAERTGGTYSTLKVQPAELEDSGVYFCASSHLGSEAFFGQGTRLTVV.

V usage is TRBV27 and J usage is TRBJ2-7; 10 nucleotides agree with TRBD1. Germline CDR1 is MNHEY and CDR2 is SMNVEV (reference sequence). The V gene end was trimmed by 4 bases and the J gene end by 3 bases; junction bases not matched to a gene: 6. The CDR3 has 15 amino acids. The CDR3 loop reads CASSSTGTGVYEQYF. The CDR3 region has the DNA TGTGCCAGCAGTTCCACCGGGACAGGGGTCTACGAGCAGTACTTC.

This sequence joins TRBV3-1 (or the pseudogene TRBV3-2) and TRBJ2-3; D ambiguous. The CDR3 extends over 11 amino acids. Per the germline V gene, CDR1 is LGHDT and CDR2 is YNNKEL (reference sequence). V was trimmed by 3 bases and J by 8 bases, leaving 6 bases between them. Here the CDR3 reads CASSHKSTQYF. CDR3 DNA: TGTGCCAGCAGCCACAAGAGTACGCAGTATTTT.